The sequence of this T cell receptor (beta chain) was determined in a study of blood T cell repertoires in COVID-19. TCRdb's copy holds only in-frame clones and misses some; the assay was immunoSEQ multiplex PCR. Counted here are over 250,000 clones, roughly 86% occurring once; the ten biggest clones make up 1.5% to 2%. This clone was recorded once. The TCR comes from a woman aged 55-69 years who had recovered from COVID-19. Sequencing was performed on PBMCs or T cells enriched from blood (not recorded which).

CDR3 nucleotides: TGTGCCAGCAGATTTACAGGGGGCGGACGTTCACCCCTCCACTTT. Its protein is CASRFTGGGRSPLHF. This rearrangement joins TRBV27 to TRBJ1-6, with TRBD1 identical over 9 bases. This CDR3 is 15 amino acids long. The V gene's germline CDR1 is MNHEY and CDR2 SMNVEV (reference sequence). The ends lost 6 bases at V and 9 bases at J; junction bases unmatched: 9.